One sample yielded the 29 T cell receptor beta chains listed below, sequenced in a study of Graves' ophthalmopathy and Graves' hyperthyroidism. Researchers took RNA transcripts and amplified TCR beta CDR3 regions from them. Investigators did first-round RT-PCR with HTBI primers, then second-round multiplex PCR. Each CDR3 protein gets one entry after TCRdb re-called the multiplex PCR reads with MiXCR. Among over a million distinct CDR3 sequences, about 36% were seen once, and the ten largest hold approximately 12%. The sample taken for sequencing was peripheral blood or thyroid tissue (not recorded which). All receptors derive from an adult man with Graves' hyperthyroidism.

This clonotype appeared many times. The chain uses TRBV12-3 or TRBV12-4 and TRBJ1-5; D uncertain. The V gene lost 6 bases and the J gene lost 0 bases, with 12 bases spanning the gap. The CDR3 has 15 amino acids. The CDR3 nucleotides are TGTGCCAGCAGCTCGGACGGCCATAGCAATCAGCCCCAGCATTTT. It is translated as CASSSDGHSNQPQHF.

The chain has TRBV19 and TRBJ2-7; D is ambiguous. This CDR3 has 13 residues. Germline assignment: CDR1 LNHDA and CDR2 SQIVND (reference sequence). V lost 5 bases and J lost 0, with 8 bases in between. The CDR3 reads CASSSRTSYEQYF. The CDR3 region has the DNA TGTGCCAGTAGTTCCCGGACCTCCTACGAGCAGTACTTC.

This rearrangement joins TRBV18 to TRBJ2-5, with TRBD2 matching over 8 bases. The V gene's germline CDR1 is KGHSH and CDR2 LQKENI. Losses at the gene ends were 2 bases for V and 4 bases for J; bases not matched to a gene: 6. This CDR3 has 15 residues. CDR3 bases: TGTGCCAGCTCACCAAAGATTCTAGCGGGAGAGACCCAGTACTTC. It codes for CASSPKILAGETQYF.

The chain couples TRBV10-2 to TRBJ2-2, with 12 bases fitting TRBD1. The junction had 8 bases not matched to a gene; V was cut back by 4 bases and J by 8 bases. The germline CDR1 and CDR2 sequences are WSHSY and SAAADI. The CDR3 runs 16 residues. As DNA, the CDR3 is TGCGCCAGCAGTGGGGGGACAGGGGGCGGCACTGGGGAGCTGTTTTTT. Residues: CASSGGTGGGTGELFF.

In regard to this clonotype: A clone one base away is much larger, so this may be a read error. The rearrangement uses TRBV9 and TRBJ2-7; possibly TRBD1 for D (6 bases). CDR1 SGDLS and CDR2 YYNGEE come from the germline V gene. V was cut by 3 bases and J by 7 bases, with 17 bases left in between. The CDR3 is 14 amino acids. CDR3 residues: CASSALQGVVEQYF. CDR3 in DNA: TGTGCCAGCAGCGCGTTACAGGGCGTGGTGGAGCAGTACTTC.

This clonotype has more than one count but fewer than ten. The chain has TRBV10-2 and TRBJ1-1; D may be TRBD1 (6 bases). With 6 bases removed from V and 1 base from J, the gap between germline ends came to 12 bases. This CDR3 region has 14 residues. Germline CDR1 and CDR2: WSHSY and SAAADI. CDR3 sequence: CASRNREANTEAFF. CDR3 in DNA: TGCGCCAGCAGAAACAGGGAGGCGAACACTGAAGCTTTCTTT.

The rearrangement links TRBV11-1 to TRBJ2-7; the D is unclear. The CDR3 length is 13 residues. The germline V and J ends were trimmed by 5 bases and 2 bases, with 10 bases remaining between them. Germline V gene lookup returns CDR1 SGHAT and CDR2 FQDESV (reference sequence). CDR3 nucleotide sequence: TGTGCCAGCAGCCCCGCTTCCCCCTACGAGCAGTACTTC. It translates to CASSPASPYEQYF.

This clonotype was counted at least ten times. The chain links TRBV25-1 to TRBJ2-2; no clear D. V was clipped by 7 bases and J by 4 bases, with 16 bases between them. Per the germline V gene, CDR1 is MGHDK and CDR2 is SYGVNS. The CDR3 length is 15 residues. CDR3 amino acids: CASMDTAVSTGELFF. The DNA for the CDR3 is TGTGCCAGCATGGATACGGCCGTCAGCACCGGGGAGCTGTTTTTT. Variable domain in full (rest from reference TRBV25-1 and TRBJ2-2): EADIYQTPRYLVIGTGKKITLECSQTMGHDKMYWYQQDPGMELHLIHYSYGVNSTEKGDLSSESTVSRIRTEHFPLTLESARPSHTSQYLCASMDTAVSTGELFFGEGSRLTVL.

This clonotype turned up a few times. This chain joins TRBV5-1 and TRBJ1-5; D is ambiguous. The ends were cut back, 0 bases at V and 1 base at J, with 8 bases in the middle. CDR3 size: 15 residues. Germline V gives CDR1 SGHRS, CDR2 YFSETQ. The chain's CDR3 is CASSLGQSSNQPQHF. CDR3 in DNA: TGCGCCAGCAGCTTGGGGCAGTCAAGCAATCAGCCCCAGCATTTT.

There are many counts of this clonotype. The genes are TRBV12-3 or TRBV12-4 and TRBJ1-2, with a possible D match to TRBD1 (5 bases). The CDR3 runs 12 residues. Deletions cut 8 bases from V and 3 bases from J, with 10 bases between. This chain's CDR3 is CASQQDDYGYTF. In DNA form, the CDR3 reads TGTGCCAGCCAACAGGACGACTATGGCTACACCTTC.

This clonotype was counted between two and nine times. A much larger clone differs by one base, so this may be a read error. The chain joins TRBV9 to TRBJ1-5; D is unresolved. Looked up from germline, CDR1 is SGDLS and CDR2 is YYNGEE. CDR3 length: 13 residues. This chain's CDR3 is CVSSVSVGQPQHF. The CDR3 DNA follows: TGTGTCAGCAGCGTATCTGTCGGTCAGCCCCAGCATTTT.

The chain uses TRBV15 and TRBJ1-3; D remains ambiguous. V dropped 11 bases and J dropped 0 bases, with 17 bases sitting between them. There are 15 residues in the CDR3. Germline V gives CDR1 LNHNV, CDR2 YYDKDF (reference sequence). The CDR3 sequence is CALTTDENSGNTIYF. Written as DNA, the CDR3 is TGTGCCCTTACGACTGACGAGAACTCTGGAAACACCATATATTTT. Based on the CDR3 plus reference TRBV15 and TRBJ1-3, the full variable domain is DAMVIQNPRYQVTQFGKPVTLSCSQTLNHNVMYWYQQKSSQAPKLLFHYYDKDFNNEADTPDNFQSRRPNTSFCFLDIRSPGLGDTAMYLCALTTDENSGNTIYFGEGSWLTVV.

This chain uses TRBV20-1 with TRBJ2-5; D might be TRBD1 (5 bases). Germline CDR1 and CDR2: DFQATT and SNEGSKA (reference sequence). V dropped 8 bases and J dropped 7 bases, with 17 bases sitting between them. The CDR3 sequence is 12 residues long. For the CDR3, the DNA is TGCAGTTCACCAAACAGGACGAGGACCCAGTACTTC. Translation gives CSSPNRTRTQYF.

This clonotype was found a few times. The CDR3 reads CSASLAGRLNYGYTF. CDR3 sequence (DNA): TGCAGTGCTAGCCTGGCAGGCCGACTTAACTATGGCTACACCTTC. The gene calls are TRBV20-1 and TRBJ1-2; D remains ambiguous. The CDR3 is 15 amino acids. Per germline, CDR1 DFQATT and CDR2 SNEGSKA (reference sequence). Trimming pared 3 bases from V and 1 base from J, leaving 15 bases between.

The rearrangement uses TRBV6-1 and TRBJ2-7, with D possibly being TRBD2 (6 bases). The ends were cut back, 8 bases at V and 3 bases at J, with 20 bases in the middle. Germline loops: CDR1 MNHNS, CDR2 SASEGT. There are 15 residues in the CDR3. CDR3 DNA: TGTGCCAGCCGCCCAGGTTGGGGGGAACACTACGAGCAGTACTTC. This encodes CASRPGWGEHYEQYF.

This clonotype was seen repeatedly, ten times or more. The rearrangement links TRBV20-1 to TRBJ2-7; no clear D gene. The V gene lost 0 bases and the J gene lost 2 bases, with 14 bases spanning the gap. Germline values: CDR1 DFQATT, CDR2 SNEGSKA (reference sequence). The CDR3 loop spans 15 amino acids. In DNA, the CDR3 is TGCAGTGCTAGAGACGACACTATCGATACCTACGAGCAGTACTTC. It specifies CSARDDTIDTYEQYF.

This clonotype appeared a few times. V usage is TRBV6-1 and J usage is TRBJ2-7; possible D gene TRBD1, 6 bases. Trimming left V 1 base short and J 2 bases short, with 12 bases between. This CDR3 spans 15 amino acids. CDR1 and CDR2 from the germline V gene are MNHNS and SASEGT. The CDR3 sequence is CASSEETGGTYEQYF. The CDR3 bases are TGTGCCAGCAGTGAAGAGACAGGTGGCACCTACGAGCAGTACTTC.

This clonotype came up many times. The chain has TRBV2 and TRBJ1-1; the D is unclear. This CDR3 spans 12 amino acids. Germline loops: CDR1 SNHLY, CDR2 FYNNEI. The germline V and J ends were trimmed by 10 bases and 3 bases, with 12 bases remaining between them. CDR3 bases: TGTGCCACCCCGACCCGTTACACTGAAGCTTTCTTT. Translated, it gives CATPTRYTEAFF.

The CDR3 nucleotides read TGTGCCATCAGTATTACCAACACCGGGGAGCAGTACTTC. Residues: CAISITNTGEQYF. The rearrangement links TRBV10-3 to TRBJ2-7; D is ambiguous. The CDR3 contains 13 residues. V dropped 5 bases and J dropped 7 bases, with 15 bases sitting between them. Germline lookup yields CDR1 ENHRY and CDR2 SYGVKD.

This clonotype was observed a few times. CDR3 in amino acids: CASSLRVWDQGPSTEAFF. Here the CDR3 DNA reads TGTGCCAGCAGCTTAAGAGTATGGGACCAGGGCCCCTCCACTGAAGCTTTCTTT. This chain connects TRBV7-9 to TRBJ1-1; D perhaps matches TRBD1 (5 bases). The germline V gene encodes CDR1 SEHNR and CDR2 FQNEAQ (reference sequence). The CDR3 length is 18 residues. V lost 2 bases to trimming and J lost 4 bases, with 23 bases between them.

This clonotype showed up just a few times. The rearrangement links TRBV19 to TRBJ1-4; 7 bases align to TRBD1. Germline trimming cut 9 bases from V and 4 bases from J; bases unmatched to any gene: 14. Germline V CDR1 and CDR2: LNHDA, SQIVND (reference sequence). The CDR3 covers 16 residues. The CDR3 DNA follows: TGTGCCAGCAGTCCCTCTTCGCAGGGGGGTAATGAAAAACTGTTTTTT. Encoded protein: CASSPSSQGGNEKLFF. Filled out from reference TRBV19 and TRBJ1-4, the complete variable domain reads DGGITQSPKYLFRKEGQNVTLSCEQNLNHDAMYWYRQDPGQGLRLIYYSQIVNDFQKGDIAEGYSVSREKKESFPLTVTSAQKNPTAFYLCASSPSSQGGNEKLFFGSGTQLSVL.

This clonotype was observed at least ten times. The chain is built from TRBV6-5 and TRBJ2-7; TRBD2 might be the D (6 bases). This CDR3 contains 11 residues. Germline CDR1 and CDR2: MNHEY and SVGAGI. V gave up 10 bases and J gave up 5 bases, with 12 bases separating them. The CDR3 loop reads CATGGSNEQYF. The CDR3 nucleotides are TGTGCCACCGGAGGGAGTAACGAGCAGTACTTC.

V usage is TRBV5-1 and J usage is TRBJ1-5, with 7 bases matching TRBD1. Germline CDR1 is SGHRS and CDR2 is YFSETQ. The CDR3 has 16 residues. V was pared by 3 bases and J by 0 bases, with 6 bases of the junction left unmatched. For the CDR3, the DNA is TGCGCCAGCAGCTCGGGGACAGACAATAGCAATCAGCCCCAGCATTTT. Translating it yields CASSSGTDNSNQPQHF. Full variable domain (missing parts from reference TRBV5-1 and TRBJ1-5): KAGVTQTPRYLIKTRGQQVTLSCSPISGHRSVSWYQQTPGQGLQFLFEYFSETQRNKGNFPGRFSGRQFSNSRSEMNVSTLELGDSALYLCASSSGTDNSNQPQHFGDGTRLSIL.

The chain couples TRBV7-9 to TRBJ1-1; TRBD1 is a possible D gene (5 bases). CDR3 length: 16 residues. Germline V gene lookup returns CDR1 SEHNR and CDR2 FQNEAQ (reference sequence). The V gene lost 0 bases and the J gene lost 2 bases, with 13 bases spanning the gap. The CDR3 region is CASSLAQSGGNTEAFF. CDR3 DNA sequence: TGTGCCAGCAGCTTAGCCCAGTCCGGGGGAAACACTGAAGCTTTCTTT.

This clonotype was counted many times. The chain has TRBV5-1 and TRBJ2-5; D is perhaps TRBD1 (6 bases). The CDR3 covers 15 residues. Deletions cut 0 bases from V and 5 bases from J, with 14 bases between. CDR1 is SGHRS and CDR2 is YFSETQ in the germline V gene. The CDR3 DNA sequence: TGCGCCAGCAGCTTGGGGACAGTCCCCGGGGAGACCCAGTACTTC. Amino acids: CASSLGTVPGETQYF.

This clonotype was detected many times. V gene TRBV7-2 combines with J gene TRBJ1-4; TRBD1 agrees at 7 bases. The V gene end was trimmed by 5 bases and the J gene end by 8 bases; junction bases not matched to a gene: 8. Germline values: CDR1 SGHTA, CDR2 FQGNSA. The CDR3 is 14 amino acids. CDR3 coding DNA: TGTGCCAGCAGCAACGAGGGGGCAGGGGAAAAACTGTTTTTT. Protein: CASSNEGAGEKLFF.

V and J are TRBV7-9 and TRBJ1-1; D unclear. Trimming cost V 5 bases and J 0 bases, with 10 bases left between them. The CDR3 is 14 residues long. Per germline, CDR1 SEHNR and CDR2 FQNEAQ (reference sequence). The CDR3 nucleotides read TGTGCCAGCAGCGTAAGACACATGAACACTGAAGCTTTCTTT. It codes for CASSVRHMNTEAFF.

This clonotype was seen many times. This chain connects TRBV7-2 to TRBJ1-3, with D possibly matching TRBD1 (6 bases). The CDR3 has 13 amino acids. The germline gives CDR1 SGHTA, CDR2 FQGNSA. V was pared by 5 bases and J by 8 bases, with 13 bases between. The CDR3 spells CASSLRGMDTIYF. For the CDR3, the DNA is TGTGCCAGCAGCCTCAGGGGAATGGACACCATATATTTT.

This chain uses TRBV10-3 with TRBJ2-5; D is tentatively TRBD1 or TRBD2 (5 bases each). This CDR3 is 14 amino acids long. CDR1 ENHRY and CDR2 SYGVKD come from the germline V gene. The V end was cut by 6 bases, the J end by 4 bases, with 15 bases between. The CDR3 loop reads CAISRGVVLETQYF. In nucleotides, the CDR3 is TGTGCCATCAGCCGAGGGGTTGTCCTAGAGACCCAGTACTTC.